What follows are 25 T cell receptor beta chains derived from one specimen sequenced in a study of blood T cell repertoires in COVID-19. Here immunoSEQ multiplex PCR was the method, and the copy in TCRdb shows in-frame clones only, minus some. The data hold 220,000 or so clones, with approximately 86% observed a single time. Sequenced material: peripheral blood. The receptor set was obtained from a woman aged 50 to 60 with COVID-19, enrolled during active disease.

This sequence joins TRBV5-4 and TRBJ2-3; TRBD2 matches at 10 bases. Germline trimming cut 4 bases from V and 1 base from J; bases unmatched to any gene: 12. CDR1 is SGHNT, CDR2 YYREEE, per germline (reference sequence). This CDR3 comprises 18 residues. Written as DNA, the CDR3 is TGTGCCAGCAGCCCCCACGAGCGGGGGGGCCCGGGCACAGATACGCAGTATTTT. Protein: CASSPHERGGPGTDTQYF.

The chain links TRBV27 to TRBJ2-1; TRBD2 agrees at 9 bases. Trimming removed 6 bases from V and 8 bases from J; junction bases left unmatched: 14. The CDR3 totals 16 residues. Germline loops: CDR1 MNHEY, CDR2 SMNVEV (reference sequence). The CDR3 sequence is CASSRLGAGGRDEQFF. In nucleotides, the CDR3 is TGTGCCAGCAGCCGCCTGGGAGCGGGGGGACGCGATGAGCAGTTCTTC.

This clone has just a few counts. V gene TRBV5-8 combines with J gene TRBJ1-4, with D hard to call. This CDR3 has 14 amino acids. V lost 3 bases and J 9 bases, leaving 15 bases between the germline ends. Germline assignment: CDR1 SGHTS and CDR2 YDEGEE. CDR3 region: CASSSFREGQKLFF. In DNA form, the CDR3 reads TGTGCCAGCAGCTCCTTCCGGGAGGGCCAAAAACTGTTTTTT.

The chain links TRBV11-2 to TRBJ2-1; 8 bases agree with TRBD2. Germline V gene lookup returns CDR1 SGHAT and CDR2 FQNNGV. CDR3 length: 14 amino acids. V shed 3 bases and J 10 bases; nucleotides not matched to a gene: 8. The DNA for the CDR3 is TGTGCCAGCAGCTTCTCATTCCTAGCGGGCGAGCAGTTCTTC. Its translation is CASSFSFLAGEQFF.

The CDR3 loop is CASSAGLAATGELFF. The CDR3 bases are TGCGCCAGCAGCGCGGGACTAGCCGCTACCGGGGAGCTGTTTTTT. This chain joins TRBV5-1 and TRBJ2-2; 9 positions match TRBD2. From germline, CDR1 is SGHRS and CDR2 YFSETQ. The J segment lost 5 bases and the V segment lost 4 bases, leaving 6 bases of the junction unmatched. This CDR3 comprises 15 residues.

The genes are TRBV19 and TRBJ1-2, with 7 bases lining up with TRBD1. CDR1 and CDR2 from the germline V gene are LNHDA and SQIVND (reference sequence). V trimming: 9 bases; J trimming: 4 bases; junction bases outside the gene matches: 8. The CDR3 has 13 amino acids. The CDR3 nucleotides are TGTGCCAGCTCGGGACAGATTGCCTATGGCTACACCTTC. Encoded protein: CASSGQIAYGYTF.

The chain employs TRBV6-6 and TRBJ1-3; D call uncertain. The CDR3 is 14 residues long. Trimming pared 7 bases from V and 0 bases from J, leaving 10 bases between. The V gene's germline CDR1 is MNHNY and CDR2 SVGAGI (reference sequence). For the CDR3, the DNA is TGTGCCAGCACCCTAGAGAGCTCTGGAAACACCATATATTTT. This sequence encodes CASTLESSGNTIYF.

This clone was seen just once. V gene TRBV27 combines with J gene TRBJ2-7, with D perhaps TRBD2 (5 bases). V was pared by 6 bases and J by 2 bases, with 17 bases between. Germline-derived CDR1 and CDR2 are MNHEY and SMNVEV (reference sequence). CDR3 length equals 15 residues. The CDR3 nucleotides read TGTGCCAGCAGACTCACCGGGATGACGGCCTACGAGCAGTACTTC. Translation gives CASRLTGMTAYEQYF.

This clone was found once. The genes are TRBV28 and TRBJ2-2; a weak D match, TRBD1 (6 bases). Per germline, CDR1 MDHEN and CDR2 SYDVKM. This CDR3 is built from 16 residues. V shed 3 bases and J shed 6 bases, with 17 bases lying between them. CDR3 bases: TGTGCCAGCAGTTTTCAAGCCTCAGGGGCCGCCGGGGAGCTGTTTTTT. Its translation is CASSFQASGAAGELFF. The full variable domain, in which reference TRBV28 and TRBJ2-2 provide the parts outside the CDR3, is DVKVTQSSRYLVKRTGEKVFLECVQDMDHENMFWYRQDPGLGLRLIYFSYDVKMKEKGDIPEGYSVSREKKERFSLILESASTNQTSMYLCASSFQASGAAGELFFGEGSRLTVL.

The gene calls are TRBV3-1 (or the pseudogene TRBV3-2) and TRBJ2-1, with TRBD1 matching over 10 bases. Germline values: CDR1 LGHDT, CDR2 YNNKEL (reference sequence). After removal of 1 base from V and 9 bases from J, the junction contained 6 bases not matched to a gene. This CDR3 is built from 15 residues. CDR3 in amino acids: CASSQVRTGGGEQFF. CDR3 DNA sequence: TGTGCCAGCAGCCAAGTGAGGACAGGGGGTGGTGAGCAGTTCTTC.

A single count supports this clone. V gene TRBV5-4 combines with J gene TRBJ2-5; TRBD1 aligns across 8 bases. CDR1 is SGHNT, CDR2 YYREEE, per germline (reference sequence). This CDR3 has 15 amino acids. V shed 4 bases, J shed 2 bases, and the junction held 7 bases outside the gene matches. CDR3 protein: CASSGRQGSQETQYF. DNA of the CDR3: TGTGCCAGCAGCGGACGACAGGGGTCTCAAGAGACCCAGTACTTC. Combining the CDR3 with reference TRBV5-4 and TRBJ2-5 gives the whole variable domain ETGVTQSPTHLIKTRGQQVTLRCSSQSGHNTVSWYQQALGQGPQFIFQYYREEENGRGNFPPRFSGLQFPNYSSELNVNALELDDSALYLCASSGRQGSQETQYFGPGTRLLVL.

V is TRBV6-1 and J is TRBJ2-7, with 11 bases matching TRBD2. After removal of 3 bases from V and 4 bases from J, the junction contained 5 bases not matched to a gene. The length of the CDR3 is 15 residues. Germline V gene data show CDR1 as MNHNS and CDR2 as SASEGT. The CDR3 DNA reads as TGTGCCAGCAGTGATATAGCGGGGGGGCCATACGAGCAGTACGTC. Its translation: CASSDIAGGPYEQYV.

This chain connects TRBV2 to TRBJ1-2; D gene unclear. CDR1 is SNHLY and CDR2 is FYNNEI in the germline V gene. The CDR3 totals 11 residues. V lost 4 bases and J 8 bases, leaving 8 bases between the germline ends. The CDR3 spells CASSVSGGYTF. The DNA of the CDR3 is TGTGCCAGCAGTGTGAGCGGGGGCTACACCTTC.

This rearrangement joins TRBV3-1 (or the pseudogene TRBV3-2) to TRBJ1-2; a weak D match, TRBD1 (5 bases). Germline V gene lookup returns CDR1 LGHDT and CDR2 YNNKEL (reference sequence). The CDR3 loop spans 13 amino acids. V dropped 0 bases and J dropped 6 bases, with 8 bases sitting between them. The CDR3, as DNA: TGTGCCAGCAGCCAAGATCGGGGGAATGGCTACACCTTC. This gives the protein CASSQDRGNGYTF.

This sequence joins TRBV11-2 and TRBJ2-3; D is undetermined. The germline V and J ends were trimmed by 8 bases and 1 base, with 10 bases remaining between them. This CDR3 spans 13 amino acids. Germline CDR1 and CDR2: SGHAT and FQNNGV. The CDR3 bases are TGTGCCAGCGAATACCGGGGCACAGATACGCAGTATTTT. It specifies CASEYRGTDTQYF. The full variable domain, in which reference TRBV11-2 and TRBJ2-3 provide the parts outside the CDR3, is EAGVAQSPRYKIIEKRQSVAFWCNPISGHATLYWYQQILGQGPKLLIQFQNNGVVDDSQLPKDRFSAERLKGVDSTLKIQPAKLEDSAVYLCASEYRGTDTQYFGPGTRLTVL.

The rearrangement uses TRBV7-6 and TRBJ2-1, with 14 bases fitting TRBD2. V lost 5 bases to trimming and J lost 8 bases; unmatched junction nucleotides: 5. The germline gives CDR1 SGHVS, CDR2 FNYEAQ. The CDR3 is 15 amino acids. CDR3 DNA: TGTGCCAGCAGCCCGGGACTAGCGGGGGTTCATGAGCAGTTCTTC. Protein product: CASSPGLAGVHEQFF.

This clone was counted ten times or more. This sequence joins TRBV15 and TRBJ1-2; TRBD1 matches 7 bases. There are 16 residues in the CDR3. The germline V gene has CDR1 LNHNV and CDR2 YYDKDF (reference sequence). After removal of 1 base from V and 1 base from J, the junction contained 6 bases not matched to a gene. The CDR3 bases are TGTGCCACCAGCAGAGTTTCGGGACAGATTAACTATGGCTACACCTTC. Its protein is CATSRVSGQINYGYTF.

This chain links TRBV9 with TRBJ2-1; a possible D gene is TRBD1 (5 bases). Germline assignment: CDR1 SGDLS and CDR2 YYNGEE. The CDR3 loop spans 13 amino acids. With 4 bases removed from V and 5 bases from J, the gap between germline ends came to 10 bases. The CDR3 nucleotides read TGTGCCAGCAGCACTATACAGGACAATGAGCAGTTCTTC. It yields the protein CASSTIQDNEQFF.

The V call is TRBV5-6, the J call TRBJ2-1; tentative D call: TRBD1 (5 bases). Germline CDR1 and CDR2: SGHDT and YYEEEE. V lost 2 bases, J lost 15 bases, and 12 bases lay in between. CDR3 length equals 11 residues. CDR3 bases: TGTGCCAGCAGCTTTGACCACAGGCCGTTCTTC. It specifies CASSFDHRPFF.

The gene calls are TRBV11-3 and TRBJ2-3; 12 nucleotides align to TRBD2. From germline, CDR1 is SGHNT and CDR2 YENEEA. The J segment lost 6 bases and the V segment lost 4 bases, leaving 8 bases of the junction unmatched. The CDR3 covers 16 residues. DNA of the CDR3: TGTGCCAGCAGCTCCGGACTAGCGGGGCCGAGGGATACGCAGTATTTT. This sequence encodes CASSSGLAGPRDTQYF.

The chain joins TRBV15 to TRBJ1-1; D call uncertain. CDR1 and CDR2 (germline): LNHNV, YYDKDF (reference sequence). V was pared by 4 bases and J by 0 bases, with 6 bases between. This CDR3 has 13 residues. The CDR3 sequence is CATSNRLNTEAFF. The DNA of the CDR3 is TGTGCCACCAGCAACAGATTGAACACTGAAGCTTTCTTT.

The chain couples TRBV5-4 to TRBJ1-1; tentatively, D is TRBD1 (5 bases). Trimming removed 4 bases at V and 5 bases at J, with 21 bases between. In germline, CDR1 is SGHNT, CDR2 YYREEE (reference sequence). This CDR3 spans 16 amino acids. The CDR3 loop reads CASSAPGQRVGTEAFF. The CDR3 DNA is TGTGCCAGCAGCGCCCCCGGACAAAGGGTAGGGACTGAAGCTTTCTTT.

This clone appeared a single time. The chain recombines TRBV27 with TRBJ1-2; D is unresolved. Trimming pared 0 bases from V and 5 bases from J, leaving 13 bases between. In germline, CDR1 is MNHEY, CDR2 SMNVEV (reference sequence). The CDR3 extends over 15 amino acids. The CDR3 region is CASSLSPLRDYGYTF. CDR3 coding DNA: TGTGCCAGCAGTTTATCGCCCTTGAGGGATTATGGCTACACCTTC.

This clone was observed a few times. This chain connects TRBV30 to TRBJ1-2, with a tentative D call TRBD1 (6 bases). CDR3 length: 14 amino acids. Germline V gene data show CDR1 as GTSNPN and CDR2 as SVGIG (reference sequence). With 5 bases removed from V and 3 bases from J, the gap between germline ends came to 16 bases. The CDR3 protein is CAWGHQGIYYGYTF. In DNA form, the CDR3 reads TGTGCCTGGGGCCACCAGGGGATTTACTATGGCTACACCTTC.

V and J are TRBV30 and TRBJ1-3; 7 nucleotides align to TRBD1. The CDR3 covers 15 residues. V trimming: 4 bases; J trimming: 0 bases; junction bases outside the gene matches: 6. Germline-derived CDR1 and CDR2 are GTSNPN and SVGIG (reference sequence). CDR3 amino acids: CAWKRGQSSGNTIYF. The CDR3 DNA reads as TGTGCCTGGAAGAGGGGACAGTCCTCTGGAAACACCATATATTTT. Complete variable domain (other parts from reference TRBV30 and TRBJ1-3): SQTIHQWPATLVQPVGSPLSLECTVEGTSNPNLYWYRQAAGRGLQLLFYSVGIGQISSEVPQNLSASRPQDRQFILSSKKLLLSDSGFYLCAWKRGQSSGNTIYFGEGSWLTVV.